This T cell receptor (beta chain) was recovered during a study of blood T cells in healthy people across ages. This clonotype has more than one count but fewer than ten. It was with a sample-barcoded 5' primer and a J-beta primer mix that a second PCR of about 6 to 12 cycles was run. TCRdb analysed the 5' RACE reads with MiXCR anew, one entry per CDR3 protein. The sample lists under 1,000,000 distinct CDR3 sequences; roughly 35% were seen once. The CDR3 spans 16 residues. Trimming left V 6 bases short and J 1 base short, with 17 bases between. Sequenced input: blood. The chain joins TRBV12-3 or TRBV12-4 to TRBJ2-3; D may match TRBD1 or TRBD2 (6 bases each). This sequence originates from a man aged 18 to 30 in good health. CDR3 in amino acids: CASSPRGGSGTDTQYF. Written as DNA, the CDR3 is TGTGCCAGCAGCCCCCGAGGGGGGTCGGGCACAGATACGCAGTATTTT.